These 17 T cell receptor beta chains came from one sample sequenced in a study of regulatory T cells in long-lasting Graves disease. CDR3 regions were amplified by Arm-PCR using iRepertoire HTBI primers to build TCR beta libraries. MiXCR was run by TCRdb on the multiplex PCR reads, yielding one entry per CDR3 protein. The repertoire consists of 250,000 to 300,000 distinct CDR3 sequences, with 18% occurring once and the leading ten covering 13% to 15%. Time point: newly diagnosed GD, antithyroid drugs for less than 3 months. Isolated PBMC RNA provided the starting material for the TCR library. These records were also assigned to another study, of T cells in Graves' hyperthyroidism and ophthalmopathy.

The sequenced sample was peripheral blood mononuclear cells (PBMCs), obtained at new diagnosis, from a patient treated with antithyroid drugs. The receptors were gathered from a woman aged 25 to 39 with Graves disease.

The rearrangement joins TRBV6-1 to TRBJ1-2, with D uncertain. The CDR3 totals 14 residues. Trimming cost V 6 bases and J 0 bases, with 11 bases left between them. CDR1 is MNHNS, CDR2 SASEGT, per germline. CDR3 protein: CASRLLSANYGYTF. The DNA of the CDR3 is TGTGCCAGCAGATTATTAAGCGCTAACTATGGCTACACCTTC.

At least ten counts were recorded for this clonotype. The V call is TRBV20-1, the J call TRBJ1-3; D remains ambiguous. The CDR3 has 14 residues. Trimming removed 1 base from V and 9 bases from J, with 16 bases in between. Germline V lookup: CDR1 DFQATT, CDR2 SNEGSKA (reference sequence). Here the CDR3 reads CSARADGPGGTIYF. The DNA for the CDR3 is TGCAGTGCTAGAGCCGACGGCCCGGGAGGCACCATATATTTT.

V gene TRBV5-4 combines with J gene TRBJ2-7, with TRBD1 matching 8 bases. CDR3 length: 14 amino acids. Germline assignment: CDR1 SGHNT and CDR2 YYREEE (reference sequence). The ends lost 2 bases at V and 7 bases at J; junction bases unmatched: 8. The CDR3 protein is CASSLVQGAGEQYF. CDR3 nucleotides: TGTGCCAGCAGCTTAGTCCAGGGGGCGGGGGAGCAGTACTTC.

This clonotype was found many times. The genes are TRBV20-1 and TRBJ2-1; TRBD2 matches at 10 bases. The V segment lost 5 bases and the J segment 6 bases; nucleotides outside the gene matches: 10. CDR3 size: 15 residues. Germline V CDR1 and CDR2: DFQATT, SNEGSKA (reference sequence). The CDR3 sequence is CSAGKRGGLSNEQFF. The CDR3 region has the DNA TGCAGTGCTGGGAAGCGGGGGGGCTTGTCCAATGAGCAGTTCTTC.

This clonotype came up many times. V gene TRBV14 combines with J gene TRBJ2-5, with 8 bases identical to TRBD1. V lost 3 bases to trimming and J lost 7 bases; unmatched junction nucleotides: 13. The germline V gene has CDR1 SGHDN and CDR2 FVKESK. CDR3 length: 16 amino acids. CDR3 protein: CASSQKLADRERTQYF. CDR3 coding DNA: TGTGCCAGCAGCCAGAAGCTTGCGGACAGGGAGAGGACCCAGTACTTC.

A remark on this clonotype: Since a much larger clone is just one base distant, this may be a read error. The chain carries TRBV5-1 and TRBJ2-7; TRBD1 matches 10 bases. Per the germline V gene, CDR1 is SGHRS and CDR2 is YFSETQ. There are 16 residues in the CDR3. The CDR3 sequence is CASSRGCGTGAYEQYF. CDR3 sequence (DNA): TGTGCCAGCAGCCGGGGATGCGGGACAGGGGCCTACGAGCAGTACTTC.

This clonotype showed up many times. The chain is built from TRBV6-1 and TRBJ2-6, with unresolved D. CDR3 size: 14 residues. Germline V gives CDR1 MNHNS, CDR2 SASEGT. V was cut by 7 bases and J by 0 bases, with 7 bases left in between. In nucleotides, the CDR3 is TGTGCCAGCATCAAAATCTCTGGGGCCAACGTCCTGACTTTC. Translated, it gives CASIKISGANVLTF.

This clonotype was found many times. The chain links TRBV3-1 to TRBJ1-1; 9 bases align to TRBD1. With 2 bases clipped from V and 6 bases from J, the junction kept 4 bases outside the gene matches. The CDR3 is 14 residues long. From germline, CDR1 is LGHDT and CDR2 YNNKEL (reference sequence). The CDR3 sequence: CASSQKQGAAEAFF. The DNA of the CDR3 is TGTGCCAGCAGCCAAAAACAGGGGGCTGCTGAAGCTTTCTTT.

This clonotype was seen repeatedly, ten times or more. The rearrangement joins TRBV10-1 to TRBJ2-1, with 9 nucleotides matching TRBD1. The V segment lost 10 bases and the J segment 0 bases; nucleotides outside the gene matches: 7. Germline V gives CDR1 WNHNN, CDR2 SYGVQD (reference sequence). This CDR3 has 15 amino acids. The chain's CDR3 is CANSGTGSSYNEQFF. In DNA, the CDR3 is TGCGCCAACTCCGGGACAGGGAGCTCCTACAATGAGCAGTTCTTC.

With respect to this clonotype: Relative to the germline gene, one junction end is altered; a read error may explain this. This chain uses TRBV9 with TRBJ2-1, with 7 positions matching TRBD1. This CDR3 contains 15 residues. Germline values: CDR1 SGDLS, CDR2 YYNGEE. The DNA for the CDR3 is TGTGCCAGCAGTAATCGAGGGGGCTCCCACAATGAGCAGTTCTTC. Its translation is CASSNRGGSHNEQFF. The full variable domain, rest sourced from reference TRBV9 and TRBJ2-1, is DSGVTQTPKHLITATGQRVTLRCSPRSGDLSVYWYQQSLDQGLQFLIQYYNGEERAKGNILERFSAQQFPDLHSELNLSSLELGDSALYFCASSNRGGSHNEQFFGPGTRLTVL.

This clonotype was detected many times. The V and J genes are TRBV12-3 or TRBV12-4 and TRBJ1-1, with D uncertain. The V gene lost 6 bases and the J gene lost 2 bases, with 16 bases spanning the gap. The CDR3 extends over 15 amino acids. In nucleotides, the CDR3 is TGTGCCAGCAGAGCCCGCCTCAGTGCAAACACTGAAGCTTTCTTT. Translated, it gives CASRARLSANTEAFF.

This clonotype has just one count. V is TRBV6-2 or TRBV6-3 and J is TRBJ2-1, with TRBD2 matching over 12 bases. The J segment lost 1 base and the V segment lost 4 bases, leaving 11 bases of the junction unmatched. This CDR3 has 19 amino acids. Germline V gene data show CDR1 as MNHEY and CDR2 as SVGEGT. CDR3 in amino acids: CASSSPTSGGSLSYNEQFF. CDR3 in DNA: TGTGCCAGCAGTTCCCCGACTAGCGGGGGTTCCCTTTCCTACAATGAGCAGTTCTTC.

The chain links TRBV12-5 to TRBJ1-1, with D perhaps matching TRBD1 (5 bases). The ends were cut back, 5 bases at V and 4 bases at J, with 11 bases in the middle. Germline values: CDR1 LGHNT, CDR2 FRNRAP. The CDR3 runs to 13 residues. The CDR3 nucleotides are TGTGCTAGTGGTCCCCGGAGGGGCACTGAAGCTTTCTTT. This codes for CASGPRRGTEAFF.

In its sample, this clonotype was seen many times. The chain recombines TRBV6-1 with TRBJ1-2; 9 positions match TRBD1. The CDR3 is made up of 13 amino acids. CDR1 MNHNS and CDR2 SASEGT come from the germline V gene. Losses at the gene ends were 7 bases for V and 6 bases for J; bases not matched to a gene: 6. The CDR3 nucleotides read TGTGCCAGCACCCCCACAGGGGGCAATGGCTACACCTTC. This encodes CASTPTGGNGYTF.

This clonotype was seen at least ten times. V and J are TRBV3-1 and TRBJ2-3, with D perhaps matching TRBD2 (6 bases). Trimming removed 0 bases at V and 5 bases at J, with 15 bases between. This CDR3 has 16 amino acids. The germline gives CDR1 LGHDT, CDR2 YNNKEL (reference sequence). CDR3 DNA: TGTGCCAGCAGCCAAGATTTGGCCGGGGGAGGAGATACGCAGTATTTT. Protein: CASSQDLAGGGDTQYF.

The sample holds one count of this clonotype. V and J are TRBV6-1 and TRBJ2-1, with 11 bases matching TRBD1. The J segment lost 8 bases and the V segment lost 6 bases, leaving 18 bases of the junction unmatched. This CDR3 region has 18 residues. Germline loops: CDR1 MNHNS, CDR2 SASEGT. The CDR3 nucleotides read TGTGCCAGCAGAAAGGACAGGGGGCGCGAGGAAATTAAGGATGAGCAGTTCTTC. Protein: CASRKDRGREEIKDEQFF.

This clonotype was picked up many times. The chain employs TRBV12-5 and TRBJ1-1; 8 bases align to TRBD1. The CDR3 contains 13 residues. Losses at the gene ends were 1 base for V and 8 bases for J; bases not matched to a gene: 3. The V gene's germline CDR1 is LGHNT and CDR2 FRNRAP. CDR3 sequence: CASGLGTGREAFF. Here the CDR3 DNA reads TGTGCTAGTGGTTTGGGGACAGGGCGCGAAGCTTTCTTT. The full variable domain, in which reference TRBV12-5 and TRBJ1-1 provide the parts outside the CDR3, is DARVTQTPRHKVTEMGQEVTMRCQPILGHNTVFWYRQTMMQGLELLAYFRNRAPLDDSGMPKDRFSAEMPDATLATLKIQPSEPRDSAVYFCASGLGTGREAFFGQGTRLTVV.